Listed below are T cell receptor beta chains from one sample, sequenced in a study of T cell responses to AZD1222 COVID-19 vaccine. Data came from immunoSEQ multiplex PCR; TCRdb stores just in-frame clones and leaves some out. The sample lists about 84,000 clones; roughly 87% were seen once. This specimen consisted of peripheral blood, obtained 28 days after the second AZD1222 dose. The receptors come from an adult who received the AZD1222 COVID-19 vaccine. Each CDR3 is given with its conserved first and last residue. D genes are given only for firm matches. Some rows mark clone size as missing; the rest say once, few, many or name a class of expanded clone.

clone size	J gene	V gene	D gene	CDR3 protein	CDR3 DNA
-	TRBJ1-2	TRBV9	-	CASSPDNRDYGYTF	TGTGCCAGCAGCCCAGACAACAGGGACTATGGCTACACCTTC
once	TRBJ2-5	TRBV7-6	TRBD2	CASSPLTSGGAETQYF	TGTGCCAGCAGCCCCTTGACTAGCGGGGGGGCAGAGACCCAGTACTTC
once	TRBJ1-2	TRBV3-1/TRBV3-2	-	CASSQDFWAYSGIDGYTF	TGTGCCAGCAGCCAGGACTTTTGGGCCTACTCCGGAATCGATGGCTACACCTTC
few	TRBJ1-2	TRBV27	-	CASSLEGPERHTAEGYTF	TGTGCCAGCAGTTTAGAGGGGCCGGAAAGACACACCGCGGAAGGCTACACCTTC
-	TRBJ1-3	TRBV5-4	-	CASSLSDGAGNTIYF	TGTGCCAGCAGCTTGTCCGACGGTGCTGGAAACACCATATATTTT
-	TRBJ1-2	TRBV5-6	-	CASSSTGYYGYTF	TGTGCCAGCAGCTCCACAGGGTACTATGGCTACACCTTC
few	TRBJ1-1	TRBV28	-	CASSIGQASEAFF	TGTGCCAGCAGCATCGGGCAGGCCTCTGAAGCTTTCTTT
few	TRBJ2-3	TRBV9	TRBD2	CASSVATGASGAPTSTDTQYF	TGTGCCAGCAGCGTAGCTACAGGTGCTAGCGGGGCCCCCACTAGCACAGATACGCAGTATTTT
-	TRBJ1-1	TRBV7-8	-	CASSLPDSPEAFF	TGTGCCAGCAGCTTACCCGACAGCCCTGAAGCTTTCTTT
-	TRBJ2-1	TRBV11-1	-	CASNRNYPNNEQFF	TGTGCCAGCAACCGCAACTACCCGAACAATGAGCAGTTCTTC
-	TRBJ2-3	TRBV18	-	CASSPGEDTQYF	TGTGCCAGCTCACCGGGGGAGGATACGCAGTATTTT
-	TRBJ2-2	TRBV19	-	CASSGFRSPNTGELFF	TGTGCCAGTAGTGGGTTTAGGAGCCCCAACACCGGGGAGCTGTTTTTT
-	TRBJ2-7	TRBV25-1	TRBD1	CASSEWDRDYEQYF	TGTGCCAGCAGTGAATGGGACAGAGACTACGAGCAGTACTTC
-	TRBJ1-4	TRBV7-9	TRBD1	CASVSQGGTNEKLFF	TGTGCCAGCGTCTCGCAGGGGGGAACTAATGAAAAACTGTTTTTT
-	TRBJ2-2	TRBV7-9	-	CASSPRSNWQANTGELFF	TGTGCCAGCAGCCCTCGTAGCAACTGGCAGGCGAACACCGGGGAGCTGTTTTTT
-	TRBJ2-3	TRBV5-4	TRBD1	CASSGTGDRTDTQYF	TGTGCCAGCAGCGGGACAGGGGACCGCACAGATACGCAGTATTTT
-	TRBJ1-1	TRBV2	TRBD1	CASSFRTGGTEAFF	TGTGCCAGCAGTTTTCGGACAGGGGGTACTGAAGCTTTCTTT
-	TRBJ1-1	TRBV19	TRBD1	CASSIGQGARTEAFF	TGTGCCAGTAGTATAGGCCAGGGGGCGCGAACTGAAGCTTTCTTT
-	TRBJ1-2	TRBV24-1	TRBD1	CATSDSGTGRLYGYTF	TGTGCCACCAGTGACTCCGGGACAGGGCGTTTGTATGGCTACACCTTC
-	TRBJ1-3	TRBV20-1	-	CSASGGDRNTIYF	TGCAGTGCTAGTGGGGGTGACCGAAACACCATATATTTT
-	TRBJ1-2	TRBV4-3	TRBD1	CASSWSGDRSYGYTF	TGCGCCAGCAGCTGGTCAGGGGACAGGAGCTATGGCTACACCTTC
-	TRBJ1-2	TRBV16	-	CASSQYAGGYGYTF	TGTGCCAGCAGCCAATACGCCGGGGGGTATGGCTACACCTTC
-	TRBJ1-6	TRBV30	TRBD1	CAGSRDRDSPLHF	TGTGCCGGCTCCCGGGACAGGGATTCACCCCTCCACTTT
-	TRBJ2-3	TRBV5-1	TRBD1	CASNNLQGAGDTQYF	TGCGCCAGTAATAACCTTCAGGGGGCCGGAGATACGCAGTATTTT
-	TRBJ1-5	TRBV6-2/TRBV6-3	-	CASSYSSGQQPQHF	TGTGCCAGCAGTTACTCCTCGGGACAACAGCCCCAGCATTTT
-	TRBJ1-5	TRBV7-2	-	CASSLQGSQPQHF	TGTGCCAGCAGCCTTCAGGGATCTCAGCCCCAGCATTTT
-	TRBJ2-5	TRBV4-1	-	CASSHPGSGGGGQATQYF	TGCGCCAGCAGCCACCCCGGTTCTGGGGGTGGGGGCCAAGCGACCCAGTACTTC
-	TRBJ2-1	TRBV11-1	-	CASSLAGGPREQFF	TGTGCCAGCAGCTTAGCGGGGGGGCCACGTGAGCAGTTCTTC
-	TRBJ2-6	TRBV7-8	-	CASSSSPLARQRSGANVLTF	TGTGCCAGCAGCTCAAGCCCCCTAGCACGGCAAAGGTCTGGGGCCAACGTCCTGACTTTC
-	TRBJ2-5	TRBV18	-	CASSPGQETQYF	TGTGCCAGCTCACCCGGTCAAGAGACCCAGTACTTC
-	TRBJ1-1	TRBV6-2/TRBV6-3	-	CASSDLDKPNTEAFF	TGTGCCAGCAGTGACCTAGACAAGCCCAACACTGAAGCTTTCTTT
-	TRBJ1-5	TRBV6-8	-	CASSKKDRGLGNQPQHF	TGTGCCAGCAGCAAAAAGGATAGAGGGCTTGGGAATCAGCCCCAGCATTTT
-	TRBJ2-7	TRBV19	TRBD1	CASSISGQGSYEQYF	TGTGCCAGTAGTATTTCGGGACAGGGCTCCTACGAGCAGTACTTC
-	TRBJ2-5	TRBV7-2	TRBD2	CASSPRTSGVETQYF	TGTGCCAGCAGCCCCCGGACTAGCGGGGTAGAGACCCAGTACTTC
-	TRBJ2-2	TRBV24-1	-	CATSDWDPGELFF	TGTGCCACCAGTGATTGGGACCCCGGGGAGCTGTTTTTT
-	TRBJ2-5	TRBV7-2	TRBD2	CASSLRTSGGTSRVETQYF	TGTGCCAGCAGCTTACGGACTAGCGGGGGGACTTCACGAGTGGAGACCCAGTACTTC
once	TRBJ1-2	TRBV3-1/TRBV3-2	-	CASSQDFRAGGYTF	TGTGCCAGCAGCCAAGATTTCAGGGCTGGCGGCTACACCTTC
-	TRBJ1-1	TRBV5-1	-	CASSLLGANTEAFF	TGCGCCAGCAGCTTGTTAGGGGCGAACACTGAAGCTTTCTTT
-	TRBJ2-5	TRBV11-2	TRBD2	CASSLVGSSGPQETQYF	TGTGCCAGCAGCTTAGTTGGTTCTAGCGGGCCCCAAGAGACCCAGTACTTC
-	TRBJ2-1	TRBV27	TRBD2	CASSRASGGIYNEQFF	TGTGCCAGCAGCCGAGCTAGCGGGGGAATTTACAATGAGCAGTTCTTC
-	TRBJ1-6	TRBV10-1	-	CASSESRNSPLHF	TGCGCCAGCAGTGAGTCAAGGAATTCACCCCTCCACTTT
once	TRBJ1-2	TRBV30	-	CAWSESVRIWGYTF	TGTGCCTGGAGTGAGTCGGTTCGTATTTGGGGCTACACCTTC
-	TRBJ2-3	TRBV7-2	-	CASSSDYISTDTQYF	TGTGCCAGCAGCTCAGATTACATTAGCACAGATACGCAGTATTTT
once	TRBJ1-2	TRBV2	-	CASSEGWGSGYGYTF	TGTGCCAGCAGTGAAGGATGGGGTTCCGGCTATGGCTACACCTTC
-	TRBJ2-2	TRBV2	TRBD1	CASTPGQGENTGELFF	TGTGCCAGCACTCCGGGACAGGGGGAAAACACCGGGGAGCTGTTTTTT